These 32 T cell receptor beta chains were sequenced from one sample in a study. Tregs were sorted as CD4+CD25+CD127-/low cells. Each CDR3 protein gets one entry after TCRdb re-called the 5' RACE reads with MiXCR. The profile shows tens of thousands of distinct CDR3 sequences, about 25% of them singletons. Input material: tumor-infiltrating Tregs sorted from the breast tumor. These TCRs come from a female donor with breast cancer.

CDR3 amino acids: CASSLGRESYEQYF. Written as DNA, the CDR3 is TGTGCCAGCAGCTTAGGTCGAGAATCCTACGAGCAGTACTTC. The chain is built from TRBV7-8 and TRBJ2-7; no clear D. Germline CDR1 SGHVS, CDR2 FQNEAQ. V lost 1 base, J lost 1 base, and 8 bases lay in between. This CDR3 comprises 14 residues.

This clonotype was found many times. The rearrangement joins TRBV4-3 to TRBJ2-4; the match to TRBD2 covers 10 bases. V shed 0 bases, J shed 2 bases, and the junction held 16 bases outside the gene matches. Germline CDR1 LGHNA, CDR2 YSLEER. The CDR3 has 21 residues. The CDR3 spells CASSQDPGSSGSPGTKNIQYF. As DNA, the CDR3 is TGCGCCAGCAGCCAAGATCCGGGGTCTAGCGGGAGTCCAGGGACCAAAAACATTCAGTACTTC.

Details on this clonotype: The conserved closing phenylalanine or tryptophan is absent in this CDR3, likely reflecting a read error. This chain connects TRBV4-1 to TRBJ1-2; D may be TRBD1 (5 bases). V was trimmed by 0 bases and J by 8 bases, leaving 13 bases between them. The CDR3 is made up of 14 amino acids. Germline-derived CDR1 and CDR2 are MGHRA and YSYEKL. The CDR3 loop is CASSQDRMGGGYTI. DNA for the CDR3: TGCGCCAGCAGCCAAGATAGGATGGGGGGAGGCTACACCATC.

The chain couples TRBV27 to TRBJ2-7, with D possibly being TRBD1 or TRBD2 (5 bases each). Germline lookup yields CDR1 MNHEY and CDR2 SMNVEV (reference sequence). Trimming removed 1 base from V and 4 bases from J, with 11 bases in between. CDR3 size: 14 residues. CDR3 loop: CASSLLGTDYEQYF. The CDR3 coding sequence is TGTGCCAGCAGTTTATTAGGGACCGATTACGAGCAGTACTTC.

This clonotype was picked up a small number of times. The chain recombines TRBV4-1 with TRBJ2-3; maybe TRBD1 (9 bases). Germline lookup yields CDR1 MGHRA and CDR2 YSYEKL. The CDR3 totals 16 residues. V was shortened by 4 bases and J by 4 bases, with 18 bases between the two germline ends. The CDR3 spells CASSPGGTGSSDTQYF. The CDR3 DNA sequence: TGCGCCAGCAGCCCGGGAGGGACAGGGTCTTCAGATACGCAGTATTTT.

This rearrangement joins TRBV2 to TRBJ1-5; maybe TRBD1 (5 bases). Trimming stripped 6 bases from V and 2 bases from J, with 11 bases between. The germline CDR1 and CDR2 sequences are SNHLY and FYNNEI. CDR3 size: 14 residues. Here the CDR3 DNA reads TGTGCCAGCAGCTCCGTAGGGGGCAATCAGCCCCAGCATTTT. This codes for CASSSVGGNQPQHF. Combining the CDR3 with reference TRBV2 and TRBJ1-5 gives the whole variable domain EPEVTQTPSHQVTQMGQEVILRCVPISNHLYFYWYRQILGQKVEFLVSFYNNEISEKSEIFDDQFSVERPDGSNFTLKIRSTKLEDSAMYFCASSSVGGNQPQHFGDGTRLSIL.

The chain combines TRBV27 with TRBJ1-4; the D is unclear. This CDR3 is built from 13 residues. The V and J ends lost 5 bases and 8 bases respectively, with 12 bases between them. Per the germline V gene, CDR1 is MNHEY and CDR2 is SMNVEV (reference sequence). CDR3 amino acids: CASSHRLGEKLFF. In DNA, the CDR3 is TGTGCCAGCAGTCACCGCCTGGGGGAAAAACTGTTTTTT.

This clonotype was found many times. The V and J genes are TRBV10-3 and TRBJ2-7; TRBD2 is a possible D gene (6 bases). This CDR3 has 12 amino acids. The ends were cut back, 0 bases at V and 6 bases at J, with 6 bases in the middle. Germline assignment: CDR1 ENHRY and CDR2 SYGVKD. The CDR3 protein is CAISESGGEQYF. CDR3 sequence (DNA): TGTGCCATCAGTGAGTCCGGGGGCGAGCAGTACTTC.

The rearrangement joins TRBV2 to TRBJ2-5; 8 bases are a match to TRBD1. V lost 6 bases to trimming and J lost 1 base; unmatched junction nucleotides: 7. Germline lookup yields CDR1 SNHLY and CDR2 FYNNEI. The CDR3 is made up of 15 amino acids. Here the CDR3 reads CASSPNGQGQETQYF. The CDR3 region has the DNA TGTGCCAGCAGCCCTAACGGACAGGGCCAAGAGACCCAGTACTTC.

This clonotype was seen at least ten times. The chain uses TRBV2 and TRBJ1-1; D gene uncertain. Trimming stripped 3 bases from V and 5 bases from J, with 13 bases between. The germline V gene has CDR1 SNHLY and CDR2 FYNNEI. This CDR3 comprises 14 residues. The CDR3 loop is CASSERFRGTEAFF. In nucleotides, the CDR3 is TGTGCCAGCAGTGAGAGATTCCGAGGGACTGAAGCTTTCTTT.

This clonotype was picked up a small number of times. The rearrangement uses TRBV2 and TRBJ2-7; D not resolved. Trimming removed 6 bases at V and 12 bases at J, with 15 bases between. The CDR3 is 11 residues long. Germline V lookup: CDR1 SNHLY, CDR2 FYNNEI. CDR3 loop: CASRADPPRYF. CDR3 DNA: TGTGCCAGCAGGGCCGACCCGCCCCGGTACTTC.

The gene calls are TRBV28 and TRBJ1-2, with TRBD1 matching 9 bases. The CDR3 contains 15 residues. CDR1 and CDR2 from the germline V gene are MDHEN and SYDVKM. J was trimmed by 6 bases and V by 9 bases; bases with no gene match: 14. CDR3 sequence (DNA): TGTGCCAGAAGTACTAGCACAGGGGGCTTAGATGGCTACACCTTC. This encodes CARSTSTGGLDGYTF.

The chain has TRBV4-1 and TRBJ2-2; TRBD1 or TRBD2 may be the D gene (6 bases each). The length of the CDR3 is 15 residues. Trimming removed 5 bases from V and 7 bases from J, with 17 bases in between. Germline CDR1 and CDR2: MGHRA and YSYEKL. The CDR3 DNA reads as TGCGCCAGCAGCGCCGGGGGCAGGGCGAGCGGGGAGCTGTTTTTT. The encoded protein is CASSAGGRASGELFF.

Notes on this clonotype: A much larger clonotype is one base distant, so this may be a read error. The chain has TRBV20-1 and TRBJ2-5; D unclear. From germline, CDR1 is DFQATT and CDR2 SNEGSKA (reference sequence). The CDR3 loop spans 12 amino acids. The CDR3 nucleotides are TGCAGTGCTAGACTAGTCCAAGGGACCCAGTACTTC. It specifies CSARLVQGTQYF.

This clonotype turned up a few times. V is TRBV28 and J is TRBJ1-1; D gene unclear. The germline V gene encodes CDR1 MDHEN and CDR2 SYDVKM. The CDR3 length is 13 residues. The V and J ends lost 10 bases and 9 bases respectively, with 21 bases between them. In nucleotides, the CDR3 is TGTGCCACCCGAGTGGGTTTTGTCCCGCAAGCTTTCTTT. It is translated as CATRVGFVPQAFF.

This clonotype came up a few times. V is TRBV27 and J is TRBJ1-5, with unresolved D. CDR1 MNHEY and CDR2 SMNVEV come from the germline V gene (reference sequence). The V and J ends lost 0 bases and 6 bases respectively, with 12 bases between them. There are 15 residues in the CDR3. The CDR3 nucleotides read TGTGCCAGCAGTTTATCGCAGTATTCCGCTCAGCCCCAGCATTTT. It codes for CASSLSQYSAQPQHF.

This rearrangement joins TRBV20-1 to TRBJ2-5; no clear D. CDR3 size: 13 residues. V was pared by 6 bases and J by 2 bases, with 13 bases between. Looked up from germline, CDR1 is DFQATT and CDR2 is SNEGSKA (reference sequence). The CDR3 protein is CSALGSIQETQYF. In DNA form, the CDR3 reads TGCAGTGCCCTTGGCTCCATACAAGAGACCCAGTACTTC.

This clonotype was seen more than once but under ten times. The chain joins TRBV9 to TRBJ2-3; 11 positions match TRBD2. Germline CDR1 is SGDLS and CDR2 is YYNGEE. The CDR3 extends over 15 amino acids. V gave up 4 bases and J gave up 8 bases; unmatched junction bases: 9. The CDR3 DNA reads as TGTGCCAGCAGCCTTCTAGCGGGAGGTAGTGGTACGCAGTATTTT. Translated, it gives CASSLLAGGSGTQYF.

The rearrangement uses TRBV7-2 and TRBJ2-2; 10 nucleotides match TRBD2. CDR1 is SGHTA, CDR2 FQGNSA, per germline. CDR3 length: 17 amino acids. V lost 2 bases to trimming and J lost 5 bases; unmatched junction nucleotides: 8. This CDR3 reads CASSLSAVAGGTGELFF. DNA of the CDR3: TGTGCCAGCAGCTTATCGGCTGTAGCGGGGGGAACCGGGGAGCTGTTTTTT.

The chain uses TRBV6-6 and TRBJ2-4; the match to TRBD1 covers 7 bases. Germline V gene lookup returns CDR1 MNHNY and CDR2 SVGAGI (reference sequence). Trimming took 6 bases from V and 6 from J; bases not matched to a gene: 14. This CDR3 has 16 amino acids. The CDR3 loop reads CASSLNRGQSPNIQYF. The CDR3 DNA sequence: TGTGCCAGCAGCCTCAACCGGGGACAGTCCCCAAACATTCAGTACTTC.

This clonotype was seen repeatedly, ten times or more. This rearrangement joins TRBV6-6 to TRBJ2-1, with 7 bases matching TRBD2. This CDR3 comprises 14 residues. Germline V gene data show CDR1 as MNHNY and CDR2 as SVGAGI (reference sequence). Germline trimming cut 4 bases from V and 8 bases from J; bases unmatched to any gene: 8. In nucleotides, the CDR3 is TGTGCCAGCAGTTTCGGCGGGAGAGGAGATGAGCAGTTCTTC. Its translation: CASSFGGRGDEQFF.

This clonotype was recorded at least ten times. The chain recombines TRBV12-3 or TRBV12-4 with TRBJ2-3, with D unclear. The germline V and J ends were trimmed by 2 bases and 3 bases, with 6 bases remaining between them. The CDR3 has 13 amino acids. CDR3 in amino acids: CASSLIGTDTQYF. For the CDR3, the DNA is TGTGCCAGCAGTTTAATAGGGACAGATACGCAGTATTTT.

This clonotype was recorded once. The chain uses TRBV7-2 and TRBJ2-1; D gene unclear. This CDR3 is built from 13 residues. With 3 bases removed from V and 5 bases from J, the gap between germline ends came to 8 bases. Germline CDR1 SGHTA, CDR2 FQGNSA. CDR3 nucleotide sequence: TGTGCCAGCAGCTTTTTCCGGGACAATGAGCAGTTCTTC. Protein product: CASSFFRDNEQFF.

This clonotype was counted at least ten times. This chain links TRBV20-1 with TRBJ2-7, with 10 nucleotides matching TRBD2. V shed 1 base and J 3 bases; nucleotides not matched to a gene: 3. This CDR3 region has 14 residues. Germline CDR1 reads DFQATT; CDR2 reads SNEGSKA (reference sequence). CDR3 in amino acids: CSARASGSGYEQYF. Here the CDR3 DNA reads TGCAGTGCTAGAGCTAGCGGGAGTGGCTACGAGCAGTACTTC.

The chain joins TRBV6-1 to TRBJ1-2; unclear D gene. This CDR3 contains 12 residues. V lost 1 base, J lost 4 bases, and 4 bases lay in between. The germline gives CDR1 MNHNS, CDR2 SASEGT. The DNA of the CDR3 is TGTGCCAGCAGTGAAGTAGGCTATGGCTACACCTTC. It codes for CASSEVGYGYTF.

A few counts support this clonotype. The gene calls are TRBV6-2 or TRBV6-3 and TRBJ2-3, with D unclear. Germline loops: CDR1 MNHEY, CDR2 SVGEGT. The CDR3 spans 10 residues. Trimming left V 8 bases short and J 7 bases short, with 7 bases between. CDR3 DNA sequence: TGTGCCAGCGGGCAAAATACGCAGTATTTT. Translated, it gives CASGQNTQYF.

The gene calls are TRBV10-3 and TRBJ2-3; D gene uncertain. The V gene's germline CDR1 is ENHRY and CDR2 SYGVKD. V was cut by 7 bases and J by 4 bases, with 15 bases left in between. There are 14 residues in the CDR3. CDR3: CAIMSGVGSDTQYF. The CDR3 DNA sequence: TGTGCCATCATGTCGGGCGTAGGGTCAGATACGCAGTATTTT.

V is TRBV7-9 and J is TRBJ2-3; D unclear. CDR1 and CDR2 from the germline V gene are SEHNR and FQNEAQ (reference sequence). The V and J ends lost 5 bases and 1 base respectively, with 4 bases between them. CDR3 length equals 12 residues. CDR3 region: CASSDGTDTQYF. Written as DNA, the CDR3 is TGTGCCAGCAGCGACGGCACAGATACGCAGTATTTT.

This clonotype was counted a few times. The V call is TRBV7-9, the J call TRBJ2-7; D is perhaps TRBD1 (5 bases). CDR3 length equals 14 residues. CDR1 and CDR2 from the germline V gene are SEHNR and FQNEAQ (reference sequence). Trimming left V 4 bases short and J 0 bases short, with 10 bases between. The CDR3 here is CASSSDIVSYEQYF. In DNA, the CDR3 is TGTGCCAGCAGCTCGGACATTGTCTCCTACGAGCAGTACTTC. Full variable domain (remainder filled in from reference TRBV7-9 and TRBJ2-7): DTGVSQNPRHKITKRGQNVTFRCDPISEHNRLYWYRQTLGQGPEFLTYFQNEAQLEKSRLLSDRFSAERPKGSFSTLEIQRTEQGDSAMYLCASSSDIVSYEQYFGPGTRLTVT.

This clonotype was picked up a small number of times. The CDR3 DNA reads as TGCGCCAGCAGCTGGGGGGGAACCCGAACTAGCGGGAGGATCGATACGCAGTATTTT. Translating it yields CASSWGGTRTSGRIDTQYF. This chain uses TRBV5-1 with TRBJ2-3, with TRBD2 matching over 12 bases. The germline V gene has CDR1 SGHRS and CDR2 YFSETQ. This CDR3 has 19 amino acids. Trimming took 3 bases from V and 6 from J; bases not matched to a gene: 17.

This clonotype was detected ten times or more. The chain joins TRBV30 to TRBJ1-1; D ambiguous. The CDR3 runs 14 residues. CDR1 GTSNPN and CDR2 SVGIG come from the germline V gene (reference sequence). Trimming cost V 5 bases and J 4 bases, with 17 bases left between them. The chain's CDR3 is CAWSHETIATEAFF. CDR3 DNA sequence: TGTGCCTGGTCCCACGAAACTATTGCCACTGAAGCTTTCTTT.

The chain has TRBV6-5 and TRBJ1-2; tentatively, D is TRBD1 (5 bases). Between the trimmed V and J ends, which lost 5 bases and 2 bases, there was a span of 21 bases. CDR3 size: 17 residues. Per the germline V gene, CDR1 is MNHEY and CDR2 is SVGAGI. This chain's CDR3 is CASSRHVVGELNYGYTF. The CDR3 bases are TGTGCCAGCAGTCGCCACGTTGTGGGGGAACTCAACTATGGCTACACCTTC.